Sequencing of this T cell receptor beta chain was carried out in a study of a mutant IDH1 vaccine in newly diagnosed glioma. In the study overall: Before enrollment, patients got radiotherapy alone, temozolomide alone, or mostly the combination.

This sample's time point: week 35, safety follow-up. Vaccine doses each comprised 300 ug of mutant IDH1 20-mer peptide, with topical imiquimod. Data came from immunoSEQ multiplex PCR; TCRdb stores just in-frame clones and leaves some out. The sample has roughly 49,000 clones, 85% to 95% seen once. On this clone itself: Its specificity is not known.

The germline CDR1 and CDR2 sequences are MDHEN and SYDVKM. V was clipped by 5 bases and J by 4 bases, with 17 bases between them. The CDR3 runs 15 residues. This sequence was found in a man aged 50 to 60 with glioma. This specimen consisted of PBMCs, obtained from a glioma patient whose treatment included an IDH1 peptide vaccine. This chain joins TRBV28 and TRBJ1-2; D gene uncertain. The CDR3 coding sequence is TGTGCCAGCAGTCCCTCCGGGTCCTCTTCCTATGGCTACACCTTC. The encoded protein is CASSPSGSSSYGYTF.